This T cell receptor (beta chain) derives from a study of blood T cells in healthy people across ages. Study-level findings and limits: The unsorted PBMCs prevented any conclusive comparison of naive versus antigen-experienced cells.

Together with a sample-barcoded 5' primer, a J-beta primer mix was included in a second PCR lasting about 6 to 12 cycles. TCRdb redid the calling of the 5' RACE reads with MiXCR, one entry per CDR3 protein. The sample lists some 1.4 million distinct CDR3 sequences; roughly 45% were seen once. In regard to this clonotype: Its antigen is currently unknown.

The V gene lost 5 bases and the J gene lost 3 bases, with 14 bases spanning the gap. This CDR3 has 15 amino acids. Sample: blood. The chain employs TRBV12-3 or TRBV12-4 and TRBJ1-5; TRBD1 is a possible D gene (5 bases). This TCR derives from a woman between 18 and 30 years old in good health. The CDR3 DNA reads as TGTGCCAGCAGTCCAACGGGACGGGACAATCAGCCCCAGCATTTT. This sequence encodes CASSPTGRDNQPQHF.